The rows below give T cell receptor beta chains drawn from one sample of a study of cytomegalovirus exposure and HLA in healthy donors. Data came from immunoSEQ multiplex PCR; TCRdb stores just in-frame clones and leaves some out. The table records a few hundred thousand clones, approximately 80% of them present only once. Sequencing used PBMCs. Every receptor here comes from a man younger than 40 in good health and CMV-seronegative. Both conserved end residues are part of each CDR3. The order of the fields is D gene, V gene, J gene, clone size, CDR3 protein, CDR3 DNA. D genes are given only for firm matches. Clone size is given for some rows only: seen once, a few or many times, or a class if the clone is expanded.

TRBD2	TRBV6-1	TRBJ2-7	few	CATTSGGTLHEQYF	TGTGCCACGACTAGCGGGGGGACCTTACACGAGCAGTACTTC
NA	TRBV10-3	TRBJ2-7	NA	CAISVQGYEQYF	TGTGCCATCAGTGTACAGGGATACGAGCAGTACTTC
NA	TRBV11-2	TRBJ2-7	NA	CASSLDLPGNEQYF	TGTGCCAGCAGCTTAGATCTGCCCGGGAACGAGCAGTACTTC
TRBD1	TRBV5-1	TRBJ1-1	NA	CASSYRDRGQDTEAFF	TGCGCCAGCAGCTACCGGGACAGGGGGCAAGACACTGAAGCTTTCTTT
TRBD2	TRBV4-2	TRBJ2-3	NA	CASSQSPGTRIDTQYF	TGTGCCAGCAGCCAAAGCCCTGGGACTAGAATAGATACGCAGTATTTT
TRBD2	TRBV7-9	TRBJ2-5	NA	CASQLAGNKETQYF	TGTGCCAGTCAACTAGCGGGGAACAAAGAGACCCAGTACTTC
NA	TRBV16	TRBJ2-7	NA	CASSQSVTVPSTYEQYF	TGTGCCAGCAGCCAATCGGTGACAGTCCCCTCGACCTACGAGCAGTACTTC
NA	TRBV15	TRBJ1-1	few	CATSREPPTDLKAFF	TGTGCCACCAGCAGAGAGCCCCCGACAGATTTGAAAGCTTTCTTT
NA	TRBV9	TRBJ2-3	NA	CASSAGSHTDTQYF	TGTGCCAGCAGCGCGGGGTCCCACACAGATACGCAGTATTTT
NA	TRBV4-1	TRBJ2-3	NA	CASSHDRVSTDTQYF	TGCGCCAGCAGCCACGACCGGGTTAGCACAGATACGCAGTATTTT
NA	TRBV5-1	TRBJ2-3	once	CASSLTAGITDTQYF	TGCGCCAGCAGCTTAACGGCAGGGATCACAGATACGCAGTATTTT
NA	TRBV29-1	TRBJ2-6	NA	CSVAGHSGASVLTF	TGCAGCGTTGCCGGCCACTCTGGGGCCAGCGTCCTGACTTTC
NA	TRBV7-9	TRBJ2-7	NA	CASSSLPGVHPYEQYF	TGTGCCAGCAGCTCCTTGCCGGGGGTCCATCCATACGAGCAGTACTTC
NA	TRBV10-1	TRBJ2-4	NA	CASSERGAKNIQYF	TGCGCCAGCAGTGAGCGGGGAGCCAAAAACATTCAGTACTTC
TRBD2	TRBV5-1	TRBJ2-1	once	CASRGGSGGVYNEQFF	TGCGCCAGCAGGGGTGGCAGCGGGGGGGTGTACAATGAGCAGTTCTTC
NA	TRBV5-1	TRBJ2-7	NA	CASSLERGTYEQYF	TGCGCCAGTAGCTTGGAGAGGGGGACCTACGAGCAGTACTTC
TRBD1	TRBV5-4	TRBJ2-7	NA	CASSLPDRGAYEQYF	TGTGCCAGCAGCTTGCCGGACAGGGGCGCCTACGAGCAGTACTTC
NA	TRBV5-1	TRBJ2-4	few	CASSGPQESMRENIQYF	TGCGCCAGCAGCGGGCCGCAAGAGAGTATGAGGGAAAACATTCAGTACTTC
NA	TRBV19	TRBJ2-3	NA	CASSMEVRRTDTQYF	TGTGCCAGTAGTATGGAGGTACGTCGCACAGATACGCAGTATTTT
TRBD1	TRBV6-5	TRBJ1-1	NA	CASSRDSLNTEAFF	TGTGCCAGCAGTAGGGACAGCCTGAACACTGAAGCTTTCTTT
NA	TRBV5-5	TRBJ2-1	few	CASSLQGGNEQFF	TGTGCCAGCAGCTTACAGGGTGGAAATGAGCAGTTCTTC
NA	TRBV28	TRBJ2-7	NA	CASVQQGQRSYEQYF	TGTGCCAGCGTACAACAGGGACAAAGGTCCTACGAGCAGTACTTC
NA	TRBV20-1	TRBJ1-4	NA	CSVRLREELFF	TGCAGTGTGAGACTCAGGGAGGAACTGTTTTTT
TRBD1	TRBV28	TRBJ1-1	NA	CASSRDRVTEAFF	TGTGCCAGCAGTAGAGACAGGGTAACTGAAGCTTTCTTT
NA	TRBV29-1	TRBJ2-3	once	CSVEFYGQPSTDTQYF	TGCAGCGTTGAATTTTACGGACAGCCTAGCACAGATACGCAGTATTTT
NA	TRBV7-8	TRBJ1-2	NA	CASSLRWGANYGYTF	TGTGCCAGCAGCTTAAGATGGGGAGCTAACTATGGCTACACCTTC
TRBD2	TRBV15	TRBJ2-7	once	CATSKPGGAKGEQYF	TGTGCCACCAGCAAACCCGGGGGGGCAAAAGGCGAGCAGTACTTC
TRBD1	TRBV6-1	TRBJ1-2	once	CASSDLIGQVYGYTF	TGTGCCAGCAGTGACCTGATCGGACAGGTCTATGGCTACACCTTC
TRBD2	TRBV7-6	TRBJ2-5	NA	CASSFSGTRTETQYF	TGTGCCAGCAGCTTCTCCGGGACTAGGACCGAGACCCAGTACTTC
NA	TRBV7-8	TRBJ2-6	few	CASSLGGSGANVLTF	TGTGCCAGCAGCTTAGGAGGGAGCGGGGCCAACGTCCTGACTTTC
TRBD1	TRBV29-1	TRBJ2-2	NA	CSVGTGYTGELFF	TGCAGCGTGGGGACAGGGTACACCGGGGAGCTGTTTTTT
NA	TRBV7-9	TRBJ1-3	NA	CASSLDTGAAGNTIYF	TGTGCCAGCAGCTTAGACACGGGAGCTGCTGGAAACACCATATATTTT
NA	TRBV7-9	TRBJ1-3	NA	CASSPLGALLIGGNTIYF	TGTGCCAGCAGCCCCCTAGGAGCCCTCCTTATAGGTGGAAACACCATATATTTT
TRBD1	TRBV19	TRBJ1-4	NA	CASSPASTGANEKLFF	TGTGCCAGTAGCCCCGCCTCGACAGGGGCTAATGAAAAACTGTTTTTT
NA	TRBV5-1	TRBJ2-2	NA	CASSPGPSPGELFF	TGCGCCAGCAGCCCTGGGCCGAGTCCCGGGGAGCTGTTTTTT
TRBD1	TRBV18	TRBJ1-6	NA	CASSSDRKNSPLHF	TGTGCCAGCTCTTCGGACAGGAAAAATTCACCCCTCCACTTT
NA	TRBV9	TRBJ2-7	NA	CASSPRGGGQYF	TGTGCCAGCAGCCCCCGAGGGGGGGGGCAGTACTTC
TRBD1	TRBV5-1	TRBJ1-1	NA	CASSFFGQGNTEAFF	TGCGCCAGCAGCTTCTTCGGACAGGGGAACACTGAAGCTTTCTTT
TRBD1	TRBV5-6	TRBJ2-5	NA	CASRSGTARVYQETQYF	TGTGCCAGCAGGTCCGGGACAGCCCGAGTGTACCAAGAGACCCAGTACTTC
NA	TRBV5-1	TRBJ2-5	NA	CASSLEGQGFQETQYF	TGCGCCAGCAGCTTGGAGGGGCAAGGGTTCCAAGAGACCCAGTACTTC